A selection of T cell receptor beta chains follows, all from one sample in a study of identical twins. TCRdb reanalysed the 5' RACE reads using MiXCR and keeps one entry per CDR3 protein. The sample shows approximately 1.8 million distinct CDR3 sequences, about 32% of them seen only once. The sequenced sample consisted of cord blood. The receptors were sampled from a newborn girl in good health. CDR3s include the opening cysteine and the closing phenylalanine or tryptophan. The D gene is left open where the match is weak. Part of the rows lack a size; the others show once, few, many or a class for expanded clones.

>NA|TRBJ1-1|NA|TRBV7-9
TGTGCCAGCAGCCGTAGACAGGCTACTGAAGCTTTCTTT
CASSRRQATEAFF
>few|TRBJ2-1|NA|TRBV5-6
TGTGCCAGCAGCTTGGTAACGGGGCCTAATGAGCAGTTCTTC
CASSLVTGPNEQFF
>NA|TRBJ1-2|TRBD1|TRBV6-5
TGTGCCAGCAGCCCCCAGGGGGCAATGGGCTATGGCTACACCTTC
CASSPQGAMGYGYTF
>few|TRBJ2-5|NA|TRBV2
TGTGCCAGCAGTGAGGGGCTAGTCGGAGAGACCCAGTACTTC
CASSEGLVGETQYF
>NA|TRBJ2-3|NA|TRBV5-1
TGCGCCAGCAGCTTGTACAGGATTAGCACAGATACGCAGTATTTT
CASSLYRISTDTQYF
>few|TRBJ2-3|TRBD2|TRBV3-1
TGTGCCAGCAGCCAGCTAGCGGGAGGTTCTACGCAGTATTTT
CASSQLAGGSTQYF
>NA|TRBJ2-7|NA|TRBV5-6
TGTGCCAGCAGCTTACAGGGACATAACGAGCAGTACTTC
CASSLQGHNEQYF
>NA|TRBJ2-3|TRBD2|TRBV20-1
TGCAGTGCTCCCCCTTTAGCGGGAGCAGATACGAAGTATTTT
CSAPPLAGADTKYF
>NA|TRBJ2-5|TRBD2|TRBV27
TGTGCCAGCAGTCCCCACGGACTAGCGGGAAGGAATGAGCAGTACTTC
CASSPHGLAGRNEQYF
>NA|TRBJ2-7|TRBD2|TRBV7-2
TGTGCCAGCAGCTTAGCGGGGGGGGTAGACGAGCAGTACTTC
CASSLAGGVDEQYF
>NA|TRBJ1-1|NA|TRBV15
TGTGCCACCAGCAGGGCTGAAGGGTCTGTTAACACTGAAGCTTTCTTT
CATSRAEGSVNTEAFF
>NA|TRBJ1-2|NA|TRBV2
TGTGCCAGCAATCCTGACAGGCCTAGAAACTATGGCTACACCTTC
CASNPDRPRNYGYTF
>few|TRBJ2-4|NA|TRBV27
TGTGCCAGCAGTTTGAGTGGATCGAGGGTAGCCAAAAACATTCAGTACTTC
CASSLSGSRVAKNIQYF
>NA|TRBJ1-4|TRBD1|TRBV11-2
TGTGCCAGCAGCTTCCCGACAGGGTTCTGGGAAAAACTGTTTTTT
CASSFPTGFWEKLFF
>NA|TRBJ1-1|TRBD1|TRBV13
TGTGCCAGCAGCAAAGACAGGGGGGTGGGAGCTTTCTTT
CASSKDRGVGAFF
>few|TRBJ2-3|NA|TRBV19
TGTGCCAGTAGTATAGACCACACCGGGACTAGCACAGATACGCAGTATTTT
CASSIDHTGTSTDTQYF
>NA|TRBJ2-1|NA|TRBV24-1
TGTGCCACCAGTGATGCTCGGCGCTCCTACAATGAGCAGTTCTTC
CATSDARRSYNEQFF
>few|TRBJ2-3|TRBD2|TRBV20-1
TGCAGTGCTAGAGGACTTCGGGCTAGCGGGACAGATACGCAGTATTTT
CSARGLRASGTDTQYF
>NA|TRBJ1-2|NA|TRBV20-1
TGCAGTGCTAGAGTTGGGGACAACTATGGCTACACCTTC
CSARVGDNYGYTF
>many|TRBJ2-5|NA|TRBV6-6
TGTGCCAGCAGCGTACAGGGCTGGGAGACCCAGTACTTC
CASSVQGWETQYF
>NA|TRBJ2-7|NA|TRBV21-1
TGTGCCAGCAGCAAAGCCCACGGGACCCAAAGTACCCTCTACGAGCAGTACTTC
CASSKAHGTQSTLYEQYF
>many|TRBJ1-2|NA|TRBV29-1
TGCAGCGCCCAATCCGACAGAAACTATGGCTACACCTTC
CSAQSDRNYGYTF
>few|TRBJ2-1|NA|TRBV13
TGTGCCAGCAGCTTATCGGCTAGCCACCTAAACAATGAGCAGTTCTTC
CASSLSASHLNNEQFF
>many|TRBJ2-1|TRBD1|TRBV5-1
TGCGCCAGCAGCCCCTACAGGGGCTACAATGAGCAGTTCTTC
CASSPYRGYNEQFF
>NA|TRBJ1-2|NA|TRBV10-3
TGTGCCATCAGTGAGGGGGAAGAAGATTTCTATGGCTACACCTTC
CAISEGEEDFYGYTF
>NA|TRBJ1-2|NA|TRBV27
TGTGCCAGCAGTTTTGCAGGGGCCTCCGGCTACACCTTC
CASSFAGASGYTF
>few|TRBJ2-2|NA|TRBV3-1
TGTGCCAGCAGCCAAGCGGTTTCGAACACCGGGGAGCTGTTTTTT
CASSQAVSNTGELFF
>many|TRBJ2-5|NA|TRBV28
TGTGCCAGCAGTATGCTTGGAGCAGGGCGCCAAGAGACCCAGTACTTC
CASSMLGAGRQETQYF
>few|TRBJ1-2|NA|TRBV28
TGTGCCAGCAGTCTAGGGGGGGGCGCACACTATGGCTACACCTTC
CASSLGGGAHYGYTF
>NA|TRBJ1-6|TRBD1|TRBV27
TGTGCCAGCAGTTTCCGGGACAGGGCCTCCTATAATTCACCCCCCCACTTT
CASSFRDRASYNSPPHF
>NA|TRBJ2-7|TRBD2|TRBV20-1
TGCAGTTCTGCGGGGCGCGGGAGTTCGGATGAGCAGTACTTC
CSSAGRGSSDEQYF
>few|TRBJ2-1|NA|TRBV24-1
TGTGCCACCAGTGATTTCGGGACCGCGGGATTCAATGAGCAGTTCTTC
CATSDFGTAGFNEQFF
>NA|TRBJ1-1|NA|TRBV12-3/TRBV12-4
TGTGCCAGCAGTCGCGCCTTCGAAGCTTTCTTT
CASSRAFEAFF